Described below is a single T cell receptor beta chain sequence and its context. Its antigen is unknown. This sample stems from a study of blood T cells in healthy people across ages. General study findings and limits: Unsorted PBMCs ruled out conclusive naive versus antigen-experienced comparison. Diversity estimated from one million T cells was considered an underestimate.

Primers used in a second PCR of about 6 to 11 cycles were a sample-barcoded 5' primer and a J-beta primer mix. TCRdb redid the calling of the 5' RACE reads with MiXCR, one entry per CDR3 protein. Here the sample spans 1.4 million or so distinct CDR3 sequences, approximately 43% being singletons. This CDR3 region has 14 residues. The germline CDR1 and CDR2 sequences are SGDLS and YYNGEE. Trimming left V 3 bases short and J 13 bases short, with 20 bases between. The clonotype comes from a woman aged 18-29 years in good health. The chain joins TRBV9 to TRBJ2-1, with D perhaps TRBD1 (6 bases). The specimen was blood. This CDR3 reads CASSETGLQETQFF. Here the CDR3 DNA reads TGTGCCAGCAGCGAGACAGGCTTACAAGAGACCCAGTTCTTC.